The T cell receptor beta chain under discussion was sequenced for a study of T-cell memory formation after mild COVID-19. MiXCR, applied by TCRdb to the 5' RACE reads, yields one record per CDR3 protein. Of about 290,000 distinct CDR3 sequences listed, 15% to 20% are singletons. Notes on this clonotype: What it binds is not known.

Study outcomes and limitations: Second-wave clones that peaked on day 37 lacked confirmed SARS-CoV-2 specificity.

This CDR3 contains 13 residues. Germline V CDR1 and CDR2: MNHEY, SVGEGT. Trimming removed 5 bases from V and 6 bases from J, with 13 bases in between. The chain combines TRBV6-2 or TRBV6-3 with TRBJ1-1; D ambiguous. The source is a man between 18 and 35 years old who had mild COVID-19 (a few samples of this study predate the infection). Cell type and time point are not known. The sequencing input was PBMCs or a T cell subset sorted from them (not recorded which). The CDR3 protein is CASSKRESAEAFF. CDR3 DNA: TGTGCCAGCAGTAAGAGGGAGTCGGCTGAAGCTTTCTTT.